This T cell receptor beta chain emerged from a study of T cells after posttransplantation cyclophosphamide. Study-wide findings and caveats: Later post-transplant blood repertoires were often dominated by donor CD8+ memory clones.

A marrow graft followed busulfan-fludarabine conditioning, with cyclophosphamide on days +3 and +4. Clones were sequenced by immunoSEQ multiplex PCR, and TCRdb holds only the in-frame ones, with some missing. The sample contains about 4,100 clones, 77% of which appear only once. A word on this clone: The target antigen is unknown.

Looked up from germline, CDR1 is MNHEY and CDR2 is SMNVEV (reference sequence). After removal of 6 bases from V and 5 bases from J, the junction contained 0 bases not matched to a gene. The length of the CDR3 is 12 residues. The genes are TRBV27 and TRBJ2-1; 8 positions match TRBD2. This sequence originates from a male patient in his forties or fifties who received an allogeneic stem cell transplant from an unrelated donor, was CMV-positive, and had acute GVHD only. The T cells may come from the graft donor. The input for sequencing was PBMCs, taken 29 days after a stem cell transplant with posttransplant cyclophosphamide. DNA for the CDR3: TGTGCCAGCAGAGCGGGGGACAATGAGCAGTTCTTC. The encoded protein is CASRAGDNEQFF.